This T cell receptor (beta chain) was obtained from a study of TIL therapy for anti-PD-1-resistant metastatic lung cancer. Study overall: Tumor harvest preceded PD-1/PD-L1 blockade, followed by nivolumab treatment. Most patients had lung adenocarcinoma; four tumors were EGFR-mutant, two ALK-rearranged; half smoked currently or formerly. The study, taken as a whole, reports: The cohort had more treatment-naive, never-smoker and oncogene-addicted patients than typical.

Time point denoted: pre-treatment sample, taken before nivolumab and TIL therapy. As for this clone: No antigen is known for it.

Trimming shortened V by 0 bases and J by 6 bases, and 6 bases separated the two germline ends. The germline V gene encodes CDR1 LGHNA and CDR2 YSLEER. CDR3 length: 13 residues. The libraries were made with immunoSEQ v3. Survey-level samples got 2 million or so read pairs; deep-level samples got roughly 4.5-6 million. Assay used: immunoSEQ multiplex PCR; TCRdb lists only in-frame clones, some missing. The sample contains roughly 16,000 clones, approximately 85% of which appear only once. The TCR originated in a person between 25 and 80 years old with non-small cell lung cancer. Sample: blood, taken at baseline. The chain couples TRBV4-3 to TRBJ1-5; D is uncertain. As DNA, the CDR3 is TGCGCCAGCAGCCAAGATAACGGTCAGCCCCAGCATTTT. Its protein is CASSQDNGQPQHF.